The 10 T cell receptor beta chains listed next were all sequenced from one sample in a study of blood T cells in healthy people across ages. A J-beta primer mix and a sample-barcoded 5' primer were used in a second PCR of roughly 6 to 11 cycles. MiXCR, run by TCRdb on the 5' RACE reads, gives a single entry per CDR3 protein. The table shows about 1.4 million distinct CDR3 sequences, with approximately 59% occurring only once. The sequenced sample consisted of blood. The receptors come from a man younger than 35 in good health.

The sample holds a few counts of this clonotype. CDR3 coding DNA: TGCGCCAGCAGCCAAGGGGGTCCAGGAGAAAATGGCTACACCTTC. As protein: CASSQGGPGENGYTF. The rearrangement joins TRBV4-3 to TRBJ1-2; D is undetermined. The CDR3 has 15 amino acids. Trimming left V 1 base short and J 6 bases short, with 15 bases between. Per the germline V gene, CDR1 is LGHNA and CDR2 is YSLEER.

This clonotype was seen only once. A junction end diverges from the germline sequence, so it may reflect a read error. The chain links TRBV4-1 to TRBJ1-2; D is uncertain. Germline CDR1 is MGHRA and CDR2 is YSYEKL. This CDR3 is 13 amino acids long. The CDR3, as DNA: TGCGCCAGCAGGGAGGCAAACTCCTATGGCTTCACCTTC. Amino acid sequence: CASREANSYGFTF.

The J gene is TRBJ2-7, the V gene TRBV13; a possible D gene is TRBD2 (7 bases). The CDR3 is made up of 14 amino acids. V gave up 1 base and J gave up 5 bases, with 12 bases separating them. The V gene's germline CDR1 is PRHDT and CDR2 FYEKMQ (reference sequence). The CDR3 region has the DNA TGTGCCAGCAGCTTAGCCGGGGGGCCCGACGAGCAGTACTTC. Translated: CASSLAGGPDEQYF.

This clonotype turned up a few times. This chain connects TRBV2 to TRBJ2-2; tentative D call: TRBD2 (6 bases). The ends were cut back, 4 bases at V and 2 bases at J, with 17 bases in the middle. The germline CDR1 and CDR2 sequences are SNHLY and FYNNEI. This CDR3 contains 17 residues. The CDR3 here is CASSVGPGLTNTGELFF. In nucleotides, the CDR3 is TGTGCCAGCAGTGTTGGACCGGGACTCACCAACACCGGGGAGCTGTTTTTT.

The CDR3 sequence: CASSERLAGTGELFF. The CDR3 DNA reads as TGTGCCAGCAGTGAAAGACTAGCGGGCACCGGGGAGCTGTTTTTT. The chain employs TRBV2 and TRBJ2-2, with 10 bases aligning to TRBD2. CDR3 size: 15 residues. Unmatched junction bases numbered 1, after V lost 2 bases and J lost 4 bases. Germline loops: CDR1 SNHLY, CDR2 FYNNEI.

V gene TRBV3-1 combines with J gene TRBJ2-1; TRBD1 aligns across 8 bases. CDR3 size: 20 residues. Trimming cost V 5 bases and J 4 bases; bases outside gene matches: 22. Germline assignment: CDR1 LGHDT and CDR2 YNNKEL (reference sequence). CDR3 loop: CASSDRLTKRAGQVYNEQFF. DNA of the CDR3: TGTGCCAGCAGCGACCGCTTAACAAAAAGGGCGGGACAGGTGTACAATGAGCAGTTCTTC.

V usage is TRBV4-2 and J usage is TRBJ1-4; D unclear. The CDR3 is 16 amino acids. Trimming pared 2 bases from V and 0 bases from J, leaving 10 bases between. Germline V lookup: CDR1 LGHNA, CDR2 YNFKEQ. CDR3 residues: CASSQRLPATNEKLFF. The CDR3 DNA sequence: TGTGCCAGCAGCCAAAGGCTCCCAGCAACTAATGAAAAACTGTTTTTT.

This chain uses TRBV20-1 with TRBJ2-7, with TRBD1 matching over 8 bases. This CDR3 is built from 13 residues. Germline CDR1 reads DFQATT; CDR2 reads SNEGSKA (reference sequence). With 6 bases clipped from V and 6 bases from J, the junction kept 10 bases outside the gene matches. The chain's CDR3 is CSAPGQGRSEQYF. The CDR3 nucleotides are TGCAGTGCACCTGGACAGGGTCGTAGCGAGCAGTACTTC.

A few counts support this clonotype. The chain uses TRBV18 and TRBJ2-6; 9 positions match TRBD1. Germline CDR1 KGHSH, CDR2 LQKENI. The trim removed 3 bases at V and 1 base at J, leaving 10 bases unmatched. The CDR3 loop spans 19 amino acids. CDR3 loop: CASSPLIPGQGSGANVLTF. The CDR3 nucleotides read TGTGCCAGCTCACCTCTTATTCCGGGACAGGGATCTGGGGCCAACGTCCTGACTTTC.

The chain joins TRBV25-1 to TRBJ2-7; 10 nucleotides match TRBD2. The CDR3 is 17 amino acids. The V and J ends lost 2 bases and 7 bases, in that order; junction bases with no gene match: 14. From germline, CDR1 is MGHDK and CDR2 SYGVNS. This CDR3 reads CASSERLAGDPLLEQYF. The CDR3 coding sequence is TGTGCCAGCAGTGAACGCCTAGCGGGAGACCCCCTGCTAGAGCAGTACTTC.